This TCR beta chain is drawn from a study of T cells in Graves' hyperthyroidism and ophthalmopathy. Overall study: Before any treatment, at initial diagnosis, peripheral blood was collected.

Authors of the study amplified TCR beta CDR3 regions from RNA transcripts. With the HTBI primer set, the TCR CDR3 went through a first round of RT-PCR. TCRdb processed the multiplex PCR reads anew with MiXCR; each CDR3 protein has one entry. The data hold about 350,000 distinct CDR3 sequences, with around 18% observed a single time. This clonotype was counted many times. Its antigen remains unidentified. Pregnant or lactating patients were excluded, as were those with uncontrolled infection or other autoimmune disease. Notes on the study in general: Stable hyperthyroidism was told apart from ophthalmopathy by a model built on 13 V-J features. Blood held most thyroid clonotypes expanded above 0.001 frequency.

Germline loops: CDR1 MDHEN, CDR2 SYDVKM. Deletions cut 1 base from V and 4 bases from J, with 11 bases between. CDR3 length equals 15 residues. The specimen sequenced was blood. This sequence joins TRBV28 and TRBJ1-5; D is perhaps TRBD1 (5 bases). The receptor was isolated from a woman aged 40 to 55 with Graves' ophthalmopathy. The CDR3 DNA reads TGTGCCAGCAGTTTATTATCCAGGGATAATCAGCCCCAGCATTTT. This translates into CASSLLSRDNQPQHF.